One and the same sample provided the 6 T cell receptor beta chains below, sequenced in a study of T cells in Graves' hyperthyroidism and ophthalmopathy. TCR beta CDR3 regions were amplified from RNA transcripts. The TCR CDR3 first-round RT-PCR relied on the HTBI primer set. One entry per CDR3 protein, called by TCRdb with MiXCR from the multiplex PCR reads. The sample shows over 500,000 distinct CDR3 sequences, about 15% of them seen only once. The sample was blood. These receptors all stem from a woman aged 40 to 50 with Graves' hyperthyroidism.

A few counts support this clonotype. V is TRBV10-3 and J is TRBJ2-7; 10 nucleotides align to TRBD1. Trimming at V came to 6 bases and at J to 5 bases, leaving 7 bases not matched to a gene. The germline V gene encodes CDR1 ENHRY and CDR2 SYGVKD. The CDR3 has 14 residues. CDR3 DNA sequence: TGTGCCATCAGGACCTTGGACAGGGGGGACGAGCAGTACTTC. It translates to CAIRTLDRGDEQYF.

A few counts support this clonotype. The CDR3 nucleotides are TGTGCCAGCAGCGTAGAGGGGGACAGAGAAGAGACCCAGTACTTC. Residues: CASSVEGDREETQYF. The chain uses TRBV9 and TRBJ2-5, with 7 nucleotides matching TRBD1. V lost 0 bases to trimming and J lost 3 bases; unmatched junction nucleotides: 5. The CDR3 is made up of 15 amino acids. Germline V gives CDR1 SGDLS, CDR2 YYNGEE.

This clonotype was observed at least ten times. The chain has TRBV20-1 and TRBJ2-7, with 8 bases matching TRBD2. After removal of 5 bases from V and 3 bases from J, the junction contained 9 bases not matched to a gene. Germline V gene lookup returns CDR1 DFQATT and CDR2 SNEGSKA (reference sequence). CDR3 size: 14 residues. The CDR3 here is CSAYTGLDFYEQYF. The DNA of the CDR3 is TGCAGTGCTTATACGGGACTAGACTTCTACGAGCAGTACTTC.

This clonotype was counted at least ten times. The chain carries TRBV3-1 and TRBJ2-2; 9 bases fit TRBD1. The length of the CDR3 is 17 residues. V lost 5 bases and J lost 5; bases outside the gene matches: 12. CDR1 and CDR2 (germline): LGHDT, YNNKEL (reference sequence). In nucleotides, the CDR3 is TGTGCCAGCAGCGCCCTGTGGGGACAGGGATCTACCGGGGAGCTGTTTTTT. Protein: CASSALWGQGSTGELFF.

This clonotype was observed at least ten times. The chain recombines TRBV3-1 with TRBJ2-7; tentative D call: TRBD2 (5 bases). Germline V gene data show CDR1 as LGHDT and CDR2 as YNNKEL (reference sequence). V lost 8 bases, J lost 6 bases, and 17 bases lay in between. This CDR3 has 13 amino acids. The CDR3 DNA is TGTGCCAGCTCACCACCGGGCGGAGGCGAGCAGTACTTC. This encodes CASSPPGGGEQYF.

This clonotype was observed many times. The CDR3 DNA follows: TGTGCCAGCAGTTCGACAGGGGGCACCGGGGAGCTGTTTTTT. It yields the protein CASSSTGGTGELFF. The genes are TRBV6-2 or TRBV6-3 and TRBJ2-2; TRBD1 agrees at 9 bases. The CDR3 is 14 amino acids. Germline lookup yields CDR1 MNHEY and CDR2 SVGEGT. The V segment lost 4 bases and the J segment 4 bases; nucleotides outside the gene matches: 1.